The present T cell receptor (beta chain) was sequenced within a study of T cell changes during pregnancy in multiple sclerosis. CDR3 length: 14 amino acids. Trimming removed 4 bases at V and 1 base at J, with 10 bases between. The germline V gene encodes CDR1 LNHDA and CDR2 SQIVND (reference sequence). Sequencing used immunoSEQ multiplex PCR; TCRdb keeps in-frame clones, though not all of them. This table holds approximately 70,000 clones, 75% to 95% found once. This rearrangement joins TRBV19 to TRBJ1-1; D perhaps matches TRBD1 (6 bases). Sequences were derived from CD4+ T cells from peripheral blood mononuclear cells, sampled before pregnancy. This sequence was found in a female donor with multiple sclerosis, enrolled in a pregnancy study. CDR3 residues: CASSTPGQNTEAFF. The CDR3 coding sequence is TGTGCCAGTAGTACCCCGGGACAGAACACTGAAGCTTTCTTT.